This TCR beta chain derives from a study of vaccination and CD4 T cells after COVID-19. The CDR3 loop spans 13 amino acids. The ends were cut back, 6 bases at V and 7 bases at J, with 15 bases in the middle. Treatment specified: approximately 9-day PBMC culture with coronavirus spike peptide pools or control peptides (ViraFEST assay). Gathering of the CD4+ T cells, from the unexposed donor, took place before the COVID-19 pandemic (2011-2018). Researchers used the Oncomine TCR Beta short-read assay to sequence DNA from cultured CD4+ T cells. Genomic DNA was isolated from cultured CD4+ T cells. A single record per CDR3 protein comes from TCRdb applying MiXCR to the PCR reads. The sample has 4,000 to 5,000 distinct CDR3 sequences; roughly 66% are singletons. On this clonotype: The antigen remains unidentified.

The sample taken for sequencing was CD4+ T cells from blood, cultured in vitro. The sequence was collected from a human donor in good health. This sequence joins TRBV12-3 or TRBV12-4 and TRBJ1-2; D not resolved. The CDR3 DNA follows: TGTGCCAGCAGCCTACCCCGGCCAGGTGGCTACACCTTC. Translated, it gives CASSLPRPGGYTF.